The source of this T cell receptor (beta chain) is a study of T cells in Graves' hyperthyroidism and ophthalmopathy (dated by TCRdb to between 2017 and 2020). Regarding the study in general: Peripheral blood samples were taken at the time of initial diagnosis, prior to any treatment. For training and testing, the roughly 100 patients in the discovery cohort were randomly divided in a 7:3 ratio. In several Graves' hyperthyroidism patients, the study also compared T-cell repertoires from thyroid tissue with T-cell repertoires from blood. Following sampling, methimazole starting at 30 mg daily was given to hyperthyroidism patients, and high-dose intravenous methylprednisolone was given to ophthalmopathy patients. Whether ophthalmopathy could be predicted prospectively was tested in an independent validation cohort made up of approximately 19 hyperthyroidism patients plus 17 patients who later progressed to ophthalmopathy. According to the paper, TCR Vbeta CDR3 sequencing was carried out on more than 120 peripheral blood samples, which came from 40 to 45 ophthalmopathy, around 75 hyperthyroidism and 17 progressor patients. TCR V-J signatures able to tell the groups apart were searched for in a discovery cohort of about a hundred patients, of whom 40 to 45 had Graves' ophthalmopathy and 57 had stable Graves' hyperthyroidism.

Moderately to severely active disease, a Clinical Activity Score of at least 3, a NOSPECS grade of at least 4, and a duration under 3 months were present in ophthalmopathy patients. Patients with uncontrolled infections, other autoimmune diseases, pregnancy or lactation were excluded. Diagnoses were based on clinical symptoms, serum thyroxine and TRAb, thyroid ultrasound and orbital computed tomography. PBMCs were isolated from 8 to 10 ml of fresh peripheral blood by Ficoll-Paque density gradient centrifugation. Total RNA was extracted with Trizol reagent, and quality was checked on an Agilent 2100 Bioanalyzer. Amplification of TCR beta CDR3 regions was carried out from RNA transcripts. The first round of RT-PCR for the TCR CDR3 was performed with the HTBI primer set and the Qiagen OneStep RT-PCR kit. The libraries were constructed in a second round of multiplex PCR and then size-selected and purified. The libraries were sequenced on an Illumina HiSeq2000 using paired-end 100 bp reads. Concerning the study's data processing: Raw data were processed with SOAPnuke, discarding reads with adapters, uncalled bases, mean Phred below 15, or no exact constant-primer or identifier match. COPE v1.2.5 was used to merge high-quality paired reads, and clonotypes were defined as unique nucleotide sequences. MiTCR v1.1 was used to align clonotypes to the IMGT TRBV, TRBD and TRBJ reference segments. Analysis was restricted to V-J combinations with a frequency above 0.0001, which covered 99.2% of repertoires. The TCS score was defined as F50 (clonal expansion) divided by E x V (chaos), with BLOSUM62-based TCRdist calculated between CDR3 peptides within each V-J. Welch's t-statistics and random forest reduced roughly 500 V-J features to 13, which were used in a naive Bayes classifier (R e1071). The public reads were run again by TCRdb, first through fastp at Q25 and then through MiXCR, and only productive beta chains were kept. When rows share a CDR3 protein, they turn into one entry using the most common DNA and genes. TCRdb's processing, not the study's, gives the V and J calls here. The sample profile shows 700,000 or so distinct CDR3 sequences; around 15% of them were found once. Together, the top ten hold around 12% of the sample.

Findings and caveats that apply to the study as a whole: Sample size was not statistically predetermined, and investigators were not blinded to group allocation. Blood samples also contained most of the expanded thyroid clonotypes (frequency above 0.001), which suggests that blood repertoires may reflect thyroid immune responses. A model built on a 13 V-J signature distinguished ophthalmopathy from stable hyperthyroidism, reaching 87.88% sensitivity and under 84% specificity in cross-validation and 80%/75% in testing. In validation, the model predicted progression to ophthalmopathy with approximately 69% sensitivity and roughly 72% specificity, a median of 6.5 months before onset.

For this clonotype: Its antigen has not been determined. No qualities accompany the bases; no much larger clone lies one base away.

Sequencing used blood. This receptor was taken from a woman in her fifties or sixties with Graves' ophthalmopathy.

The sequenced DNA: TGCGCCAGCTCCCGGACTAGCAGGAGCCACGAGCAGTACTTC. This yields the protein CASSRTSRSHEQYF. The chain links TRBV5-1 with TRBJ2-7; 8 central nucleotides agree with TRBD2. Trimmed from V: 7 bases; trimmed from J: 5 bases; junction bases lacking a gene match: 11. CDR3 length: 14 amino acids, cysteine to phenylalanine. Only the CDR3 DNA is retained, 42 bases long and in frame from the first base. CDR1 SGHRS and CDR2 YFSETQ are derived from the germline V gene.